Following are 9 T cell receptor beta chains from one sample sequenced in a study of technical replicates of blood from four donors. Some clones are missing from TCRdb's copy, which holds only in-frame ones; the method was immunoSEQ multiplex PCR. The sample contains more than 60,000 clones, just under 95% of which appear only once. Sequencing input: T cells isolated from PBMCs. These receptors were obtained from a human donor in good health.

This sequence joins TRBV5-4 and TRBJ2-3, with a possible D match to TRBD2 (6 bases). Germline V gives CDR1 SGHNT, CDR2 YYREEE (reference sequence). With 4 bases removed from V and 9 bases from J, the gap between germline ends came to 18 bases. The CDR3 sequence is 14 residues long. The CDR3 loop reads CASSTFPGTVTQYF. DNA for the CDR3: TGTGCCAGCAGCACGTTTCCCGGGACTGTCACGCAGTATTTT.

The DNA of the CDR3 is TGTGCCAGCAGTGGTGGGGACTCTCGGGTCGGGGAGCTGTTTTTT. Translation gives CASSGGDSRVGELFF. V is TRBV27 and J is TRBJ2-2; maybe TRBD2 (6 bases). Trimming removed 5 bases from V and 7 bases from J, with 17 bases in between. Germline-derived CDR1 and CDR2 are MNHEY and SMNVEV (reference sequence). This CDR3 has 15 amino acids.

The chain joins TRBV30 to TRBJ2-3; tentative D call: TRBD1 (6 bases). The V gene's germline CDR1 is GTSNPN and CDR2 SVGIG (reference sequence). V was shortened by 0 bases and J by 3 bases, with 13 bases between the two germline ends. CDR3 length equals 15 residues. DNA for the CDR3: TGTGCCTGGAGTGTAACAGGGAAGGAGACAGATACGCAGTATTTT. Translated, it gives CAWSVTGKETDTQYF.

V usage is TRBV4-1 and J usage is TRBJ2-3; no reliable D call. Germline CDR1 MGHRA, CDR2 YSYEKL. The CDR3 is 13 amino acids. The V and J ends lost 8 bases and 1 base respectively, with 10 bases between them. CDR3 nucleotide sequence: TGCGCCAGCGGAGCAGAAGGCACAGATACGCAGTATTTT. Protein: CASGAEGTDTQYF.

This chain uses TRBV6-6 with TRBJ2-3; possible D gene TRBD1, 5 bases. The CDR3 consists of 12 residues. CDR1 is MNHNY, CDR2 SVGAGI, per germline (reference sequence). Trimming removed 11 bases from V and 5 bases from J, with 14 bases in between. The CDR3: CAVYSGIDTQYF. As DNA, the CDR3 is TGTGCCGTCTACTCAGGGATAGATACGCAGTATTTT.

The rearrangement joins TRBV6-1 to TRBJ1-2; no clear D. Looked up from germline, CDR1 is MNHNS and CDR2 is SASEGT. Trimming removed 2 bases at V and 8 bases at J, with 24 bases between. The CDR3 loop spans 17 amino acids. CDR3 in amino acids: CASSEFADTLFFGGYTF. Here the CDR3 DNA reads TGTGCCAGCAGTGAATTCGCAGACACCCTCTTTTTTGGGGGCTACACCTTC.

This CDR3 reads CASRSSYEQYF. The CDR3 DNA reads TGTGCCAGTAGGAGCTCCTACGAGCAGTACTTC. This rearrangement joins TRBV19 to TRBJ2-7; no definite D call. Germline assignment: CDR1 LNHDA and CDR2 SQIVND (reference sequence). The CDR3 extends over 11 amino acids. V lost 6 bases and J lost 0, with 3 bases in between. The complete variable domain, with remaining parts taken from reference TRBV19 and TRBJ2-7, reads DGGITQSPKYLFRKEGQNVTLSCEQNLNHDAMYWYRQDPGQGLRLIYYSQIVNDFQKGDIAEGYSVSREKKESFPLTVTSAQKNPTAFYLCASRSSYEQYFGPGTRLTVT.

The chain combines TRBV10-2 with TRBJ1-1; 8 bases fit TRBD1. The CDR3 covers 13 residues. V shed 8 bases and J 2 bases; nucleotides not matched to a gene: 4. The germline V gene has CDR1 WSHSY and CDR2 SAAADI. The CDR3 loop is CASQGQGNTEAFF. CDR3 sequence (DNA): TGCGCCAGCCAAGGACAGGGAAACACTGAAGCTTTCTTT.

The rearrangement links TRBV7-8 to TRBJ1-1; D possibly corresponds to TRBD1 (5 bases). The CDR3 consists of 13 residues. V shed 4 bases and J shed 1 base, with 7 bases lying between them. Looked up from germline, CDR1 is SGHVS and CDR2 is FQNEAQ. The DNA for the CDR3 is TGTGCCAGCAGCTATACAGGGAACACTGAAGCTTTCTTT. Protein sequence: CASSYTGNTEAFF.